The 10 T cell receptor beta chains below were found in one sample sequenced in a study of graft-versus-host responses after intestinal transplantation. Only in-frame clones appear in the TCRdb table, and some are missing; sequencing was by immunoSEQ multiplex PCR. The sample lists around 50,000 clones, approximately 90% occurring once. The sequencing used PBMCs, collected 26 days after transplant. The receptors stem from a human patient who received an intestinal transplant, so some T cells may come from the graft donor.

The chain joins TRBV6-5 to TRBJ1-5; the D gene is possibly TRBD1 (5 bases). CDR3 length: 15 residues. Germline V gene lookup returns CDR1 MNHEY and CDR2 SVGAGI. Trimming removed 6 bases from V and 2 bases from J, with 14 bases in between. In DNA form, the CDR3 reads TGTGCCAGCAGCCTCTCGGGGGTAGGCAATCAGCCCCAGCATTTT. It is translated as CASSLSGVGNQPQHF.

The CDR3 region is CASRDTVSTDTQYF. The DNA of the CDR3 is TGTGCCAGCAGAGACACAGTTAGCACAGATACGCAGTATTTT. The J gene is TRBJ2-3, the V gene TRBV5-4; D remains ambiguous. CDR1 is SGHNT, CDR2 YYREEE, per germline (reference sequence). This CDR3 has 14 amino acids. V was shortened by 5 bases and J by 0 bases, with 10 bases between the two germline ends.

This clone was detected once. CDR3 nucleotides: TGCGCCAGCAGCTTGGACAGGGAGTTATCTGGCTACACCTTC. This sequence encodes CASSLDRELSGYTF. The chain carries TRBV5-1 and TRBJ1-2; D perhaps matches TRBD1 (6 bases). Germline V gives CDR1 SGHRS, CDR2 YFSETQ. Trimming cost V 0 bases and J 7 bases, with 13 bases left between them. The CDR3 sequence is 14 residues long.

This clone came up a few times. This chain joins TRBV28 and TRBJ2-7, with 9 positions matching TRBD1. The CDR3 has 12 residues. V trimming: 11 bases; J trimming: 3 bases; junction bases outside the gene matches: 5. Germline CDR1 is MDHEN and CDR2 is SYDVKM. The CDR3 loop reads CAVEGQGYEQYF. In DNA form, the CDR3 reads TGTGCCGTAGAGGGACAGGGCTACGAGCAGTACTTC.

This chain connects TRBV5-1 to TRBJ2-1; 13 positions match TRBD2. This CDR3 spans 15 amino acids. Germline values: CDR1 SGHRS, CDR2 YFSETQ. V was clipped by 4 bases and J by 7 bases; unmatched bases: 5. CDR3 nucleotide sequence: TGCGCCAGCAGCCCAAGACTAGCGGGGGGTAATGAGCAGTTCTTC. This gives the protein CASSPRLAGGNEQFF.

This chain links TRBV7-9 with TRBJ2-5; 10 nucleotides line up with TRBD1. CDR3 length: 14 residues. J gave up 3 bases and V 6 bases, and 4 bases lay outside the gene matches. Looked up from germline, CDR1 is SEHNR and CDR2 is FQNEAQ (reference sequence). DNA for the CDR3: TGTGCCAGCAGTCGACAGGGGGCGAAAGAGACCCAGTACTTC. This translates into CASSRQGAKETQYF.

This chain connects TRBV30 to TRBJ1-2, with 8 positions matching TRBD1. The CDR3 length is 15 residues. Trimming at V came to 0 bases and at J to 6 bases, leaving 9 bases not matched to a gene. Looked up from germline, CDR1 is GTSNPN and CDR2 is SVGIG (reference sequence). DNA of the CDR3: TGTGCCTGGAGTGTAGAATGGACAGGGATCGATGGCTACACCTTC. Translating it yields CAWSVEWTGIDGYTF.

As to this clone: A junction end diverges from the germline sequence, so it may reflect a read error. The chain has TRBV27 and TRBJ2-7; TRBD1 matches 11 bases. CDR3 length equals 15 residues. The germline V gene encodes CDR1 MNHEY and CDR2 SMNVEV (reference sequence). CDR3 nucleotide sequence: TGTGCCAGCAGCTTATCGGGACAGGGGGTCTACGAGCAGTACTTC. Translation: CASSLSGQGVYEQYF.

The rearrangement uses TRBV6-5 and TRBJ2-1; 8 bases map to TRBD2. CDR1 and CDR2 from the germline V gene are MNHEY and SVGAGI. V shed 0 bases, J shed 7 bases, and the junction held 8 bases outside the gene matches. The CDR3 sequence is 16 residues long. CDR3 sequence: CASSYSGPGGYNEQFF. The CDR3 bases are TGTGCCAGCAGTTACTCGGGTCCGGGGGGGTATAATGAGCAGTTCTTC.

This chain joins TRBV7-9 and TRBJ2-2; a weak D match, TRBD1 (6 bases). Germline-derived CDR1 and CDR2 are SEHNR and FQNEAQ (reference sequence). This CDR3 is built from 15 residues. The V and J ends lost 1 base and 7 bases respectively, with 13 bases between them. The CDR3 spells CASSLGRGDGGELFF. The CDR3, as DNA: TGTGCCAGCAGCTTAGGCAGGGGTGACGGCGGGGAGCTGTTTTTT.